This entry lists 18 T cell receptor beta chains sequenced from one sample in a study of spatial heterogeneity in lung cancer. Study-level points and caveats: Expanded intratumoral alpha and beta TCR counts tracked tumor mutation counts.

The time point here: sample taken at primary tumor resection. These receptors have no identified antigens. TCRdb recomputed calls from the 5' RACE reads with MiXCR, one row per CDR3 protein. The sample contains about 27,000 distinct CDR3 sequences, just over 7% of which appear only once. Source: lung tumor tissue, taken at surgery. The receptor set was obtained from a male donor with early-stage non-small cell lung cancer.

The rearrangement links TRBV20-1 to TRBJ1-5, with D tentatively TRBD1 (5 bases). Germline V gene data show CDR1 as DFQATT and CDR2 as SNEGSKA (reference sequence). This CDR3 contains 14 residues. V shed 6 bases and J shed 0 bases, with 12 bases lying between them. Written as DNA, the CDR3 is TGCAGTGCCATGCAGGGATTTAGCAATCAGCCCCAGCATTTT. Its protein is CSAMQGFSNQPQHF.

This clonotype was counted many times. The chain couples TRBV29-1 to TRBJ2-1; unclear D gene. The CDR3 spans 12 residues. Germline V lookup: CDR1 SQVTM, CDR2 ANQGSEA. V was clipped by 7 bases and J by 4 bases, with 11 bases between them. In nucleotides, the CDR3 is TGCAGCGCGCCGTGGGGATACAATGAGCAGTTCTTC. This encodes CSAPWGYNEQFF.

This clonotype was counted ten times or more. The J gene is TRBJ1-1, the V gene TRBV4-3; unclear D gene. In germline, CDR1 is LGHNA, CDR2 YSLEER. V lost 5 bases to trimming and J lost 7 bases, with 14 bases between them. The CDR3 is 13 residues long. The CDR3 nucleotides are TGCGCCAGCAGCACCCGGGGAATACTTGAAGCTTTCTTT. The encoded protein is CASSTRGILEAFF.

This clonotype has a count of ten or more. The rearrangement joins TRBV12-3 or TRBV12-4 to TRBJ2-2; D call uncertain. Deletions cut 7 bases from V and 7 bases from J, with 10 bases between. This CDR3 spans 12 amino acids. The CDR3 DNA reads TGTGCCAGCATATATCTAGGCGGGGAGCTGTTTTTT. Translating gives CASIYLGGELFF.

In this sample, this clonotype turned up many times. The CDR3 region has the DNA TGCAGCGTTAGACAGGGGGTCAATCAGCCCCAGCATTTT. Protein: CSVRQGVNQPQHF. The J gene is TRBJ1-5, the V gene TRBV29-1; 9 bases fit TRBD1. The CDR3 runs 13 residues. The germline V gene encodes CDR1 SQVTM and CDR2 ANQGSEA. V lost 5 bases and J lost 3; bases outside the gene matches: 2.

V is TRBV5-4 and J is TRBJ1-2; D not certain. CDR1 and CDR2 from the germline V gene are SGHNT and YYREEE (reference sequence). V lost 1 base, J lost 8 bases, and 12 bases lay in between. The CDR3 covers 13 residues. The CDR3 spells CASSLNGQRGYTF. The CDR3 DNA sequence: TGTGCCAGCAGCTTGAATGGCCAGAGAGGCTACACCTTC.

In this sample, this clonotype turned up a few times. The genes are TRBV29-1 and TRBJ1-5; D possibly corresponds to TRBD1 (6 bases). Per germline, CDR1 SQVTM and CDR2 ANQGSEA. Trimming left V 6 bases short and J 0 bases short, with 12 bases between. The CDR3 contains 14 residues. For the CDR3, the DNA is TGCAGCGTAGCAGGGGCAGATAGCAATCAGCCCCAGCATTTT. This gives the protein CSVAGADSNQPQHF. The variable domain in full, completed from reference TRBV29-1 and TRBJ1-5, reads SAVISQKPSRDICQRGTSLTIQCQVDSQVTMMFWYRQQPGQSLTLIATANQGSEATYESGFVIDKFPISRPNLTFSTLTVSNMSPEDSSIYLCSVAGADSNQPQHFGDGTRLSIL.

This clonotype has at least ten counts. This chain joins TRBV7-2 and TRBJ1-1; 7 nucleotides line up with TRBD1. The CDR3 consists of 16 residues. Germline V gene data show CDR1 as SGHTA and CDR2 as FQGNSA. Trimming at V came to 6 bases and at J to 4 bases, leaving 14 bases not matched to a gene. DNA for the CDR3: TGTGCCAGCAGTCCAAGACAGGGTAAAGGGTCCACTGAAGCTTTCTTT. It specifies CASSPRQGKGSTEAFF.

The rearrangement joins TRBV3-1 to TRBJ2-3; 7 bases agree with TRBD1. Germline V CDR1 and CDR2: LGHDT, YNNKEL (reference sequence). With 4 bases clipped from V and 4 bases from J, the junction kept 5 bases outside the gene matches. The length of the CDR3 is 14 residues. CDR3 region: CASSLLRGPDTQYF. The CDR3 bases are TGTGCCAGCAGCCTCCTAAGGGGGCCAGATACGCAGTATTTT.

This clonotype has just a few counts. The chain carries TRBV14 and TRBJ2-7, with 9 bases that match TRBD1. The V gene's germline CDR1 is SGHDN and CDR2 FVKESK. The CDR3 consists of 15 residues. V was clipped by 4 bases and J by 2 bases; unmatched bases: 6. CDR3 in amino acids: CASSPYRGPAYEQYF. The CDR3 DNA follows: TGTGCCAGCAGCCCTTACAGGGGGCCAGCCTACGAGCAGTACTTC.

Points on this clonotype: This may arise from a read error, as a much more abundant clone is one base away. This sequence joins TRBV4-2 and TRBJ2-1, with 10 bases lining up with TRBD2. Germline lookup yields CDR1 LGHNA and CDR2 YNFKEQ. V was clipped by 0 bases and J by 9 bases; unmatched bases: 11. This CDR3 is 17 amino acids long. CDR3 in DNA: TGTGCCAGCAGCCAAGAAGGGCTAGCGGGGGACCAAAGTGAGCAGTTCTTC. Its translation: CASSQEGLAGDQSEQFF.

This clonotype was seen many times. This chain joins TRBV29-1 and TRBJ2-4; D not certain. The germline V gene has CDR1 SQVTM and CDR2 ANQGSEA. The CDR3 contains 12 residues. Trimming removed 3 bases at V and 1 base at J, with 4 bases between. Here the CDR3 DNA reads TGCAGCGTTGAGGAGGCCAAAAACATTCAGTACTTC. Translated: CSVEEAKNIQYF.

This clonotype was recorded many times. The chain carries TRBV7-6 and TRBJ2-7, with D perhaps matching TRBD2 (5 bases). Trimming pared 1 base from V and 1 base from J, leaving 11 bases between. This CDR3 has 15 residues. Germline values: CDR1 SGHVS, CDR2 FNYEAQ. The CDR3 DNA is TGTGCCAGCAGCTTAGACCATCGGGATTCCTACGAGCAGTACTTC. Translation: CASSLDHRDSYEQYF.

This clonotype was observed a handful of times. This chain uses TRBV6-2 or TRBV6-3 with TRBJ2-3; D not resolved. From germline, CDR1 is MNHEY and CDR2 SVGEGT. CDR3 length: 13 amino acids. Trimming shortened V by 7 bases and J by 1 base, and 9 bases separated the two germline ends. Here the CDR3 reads CASTRTGTDTQYF. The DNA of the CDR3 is TGTGCCAGCACCCGAACGGGCACAGATACGCAGTATTTT.

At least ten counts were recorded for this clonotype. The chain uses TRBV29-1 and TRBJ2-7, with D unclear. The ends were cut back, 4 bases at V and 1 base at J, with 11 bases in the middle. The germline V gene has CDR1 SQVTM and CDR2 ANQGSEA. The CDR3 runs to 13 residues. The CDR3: CSVVAGKSYEQYF. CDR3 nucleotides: TGCAGCGTTGTAGCTGGGAAATCCTACGAGCAGTACTTC.

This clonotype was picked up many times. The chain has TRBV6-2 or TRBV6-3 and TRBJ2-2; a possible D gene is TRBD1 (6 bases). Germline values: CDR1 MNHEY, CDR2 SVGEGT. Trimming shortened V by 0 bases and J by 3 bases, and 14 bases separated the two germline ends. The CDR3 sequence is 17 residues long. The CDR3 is CASSYSRSGADTGELFF. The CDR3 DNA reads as TGTGCCAGCAGTTACTCTCGTTCAGGGGCCGACACCGGGGAGCTGTTTTTT.

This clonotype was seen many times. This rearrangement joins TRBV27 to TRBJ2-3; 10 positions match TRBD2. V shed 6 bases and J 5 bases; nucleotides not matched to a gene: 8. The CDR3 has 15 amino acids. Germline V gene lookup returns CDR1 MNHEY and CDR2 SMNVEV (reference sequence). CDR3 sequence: CASRGLAGVGDTQYF. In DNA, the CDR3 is TGTGCCAGCAGGGGGCTAGCGGGGGTTGGAGATACGCAGTATTTT.

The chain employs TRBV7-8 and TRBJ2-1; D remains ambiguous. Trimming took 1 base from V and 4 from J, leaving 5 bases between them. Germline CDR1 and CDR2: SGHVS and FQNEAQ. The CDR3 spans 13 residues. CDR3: CASSLGPYNEQFF. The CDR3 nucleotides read TGTGCCAGCAGCTTAGGGCCATACAATGAGCAGTTCTTC.